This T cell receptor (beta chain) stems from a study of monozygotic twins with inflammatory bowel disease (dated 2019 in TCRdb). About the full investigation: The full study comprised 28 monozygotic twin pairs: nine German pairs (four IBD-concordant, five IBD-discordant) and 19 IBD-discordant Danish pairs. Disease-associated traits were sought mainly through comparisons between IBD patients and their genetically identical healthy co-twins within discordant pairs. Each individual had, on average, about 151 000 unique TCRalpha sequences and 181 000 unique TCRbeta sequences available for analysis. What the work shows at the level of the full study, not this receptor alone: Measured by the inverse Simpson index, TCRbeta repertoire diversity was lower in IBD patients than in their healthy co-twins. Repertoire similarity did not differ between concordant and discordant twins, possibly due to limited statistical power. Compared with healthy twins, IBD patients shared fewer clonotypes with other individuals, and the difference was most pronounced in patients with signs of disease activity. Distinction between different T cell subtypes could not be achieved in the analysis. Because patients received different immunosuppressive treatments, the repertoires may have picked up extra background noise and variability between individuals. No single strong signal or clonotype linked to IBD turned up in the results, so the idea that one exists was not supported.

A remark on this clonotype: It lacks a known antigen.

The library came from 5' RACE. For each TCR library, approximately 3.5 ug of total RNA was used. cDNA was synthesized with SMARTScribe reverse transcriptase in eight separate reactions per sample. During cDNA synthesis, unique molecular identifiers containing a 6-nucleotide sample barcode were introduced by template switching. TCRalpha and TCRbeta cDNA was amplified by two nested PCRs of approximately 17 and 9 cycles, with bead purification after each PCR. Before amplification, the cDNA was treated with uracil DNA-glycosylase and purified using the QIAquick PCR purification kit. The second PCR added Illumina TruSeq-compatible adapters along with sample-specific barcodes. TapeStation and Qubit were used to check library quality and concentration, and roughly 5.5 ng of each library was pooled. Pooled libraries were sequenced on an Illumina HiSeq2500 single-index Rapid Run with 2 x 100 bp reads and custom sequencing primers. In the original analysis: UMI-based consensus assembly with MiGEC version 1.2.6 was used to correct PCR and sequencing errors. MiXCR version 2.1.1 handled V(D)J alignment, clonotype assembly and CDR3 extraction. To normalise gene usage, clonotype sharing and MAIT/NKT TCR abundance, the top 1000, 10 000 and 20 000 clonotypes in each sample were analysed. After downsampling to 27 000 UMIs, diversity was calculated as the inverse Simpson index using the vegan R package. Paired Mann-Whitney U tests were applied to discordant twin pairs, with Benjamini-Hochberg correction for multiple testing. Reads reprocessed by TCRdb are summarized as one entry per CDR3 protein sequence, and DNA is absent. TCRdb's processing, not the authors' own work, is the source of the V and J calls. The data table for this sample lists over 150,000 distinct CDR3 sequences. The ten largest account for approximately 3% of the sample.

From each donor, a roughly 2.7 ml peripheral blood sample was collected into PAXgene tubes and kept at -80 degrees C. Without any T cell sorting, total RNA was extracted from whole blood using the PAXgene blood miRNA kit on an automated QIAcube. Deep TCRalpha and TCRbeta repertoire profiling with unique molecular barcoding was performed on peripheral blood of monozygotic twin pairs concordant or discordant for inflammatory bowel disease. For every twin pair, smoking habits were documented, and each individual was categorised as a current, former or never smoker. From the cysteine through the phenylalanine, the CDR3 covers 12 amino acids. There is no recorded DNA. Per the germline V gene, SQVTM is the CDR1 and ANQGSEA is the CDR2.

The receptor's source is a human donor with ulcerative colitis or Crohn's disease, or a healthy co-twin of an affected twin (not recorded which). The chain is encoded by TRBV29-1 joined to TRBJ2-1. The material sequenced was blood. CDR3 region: CSVGQPDNEQFF.